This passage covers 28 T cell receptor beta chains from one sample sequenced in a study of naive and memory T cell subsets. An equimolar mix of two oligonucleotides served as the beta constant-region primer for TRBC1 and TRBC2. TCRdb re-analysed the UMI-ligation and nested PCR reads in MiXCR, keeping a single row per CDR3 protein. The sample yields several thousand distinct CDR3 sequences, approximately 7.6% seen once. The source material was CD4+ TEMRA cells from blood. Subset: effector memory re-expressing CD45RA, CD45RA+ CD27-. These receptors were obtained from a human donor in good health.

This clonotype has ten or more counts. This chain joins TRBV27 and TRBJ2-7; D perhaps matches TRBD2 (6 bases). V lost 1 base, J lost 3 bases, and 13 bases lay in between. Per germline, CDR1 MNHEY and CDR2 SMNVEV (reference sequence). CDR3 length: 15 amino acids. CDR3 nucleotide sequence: TGTGCCAGCAGTTTATTACTGGGGGGAGACTACGAGCAGTACTTC. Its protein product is CASSLLLGGDYEQYF.

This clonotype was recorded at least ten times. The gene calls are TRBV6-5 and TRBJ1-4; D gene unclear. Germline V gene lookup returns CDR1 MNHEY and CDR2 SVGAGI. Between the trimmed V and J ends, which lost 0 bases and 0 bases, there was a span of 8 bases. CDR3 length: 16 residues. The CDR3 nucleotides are TGTGCCAGCAGTTACTCTGTCGATGCAACTAATGAAAAACTGTTTTTT. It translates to CASSYSVDATNEKLFF.

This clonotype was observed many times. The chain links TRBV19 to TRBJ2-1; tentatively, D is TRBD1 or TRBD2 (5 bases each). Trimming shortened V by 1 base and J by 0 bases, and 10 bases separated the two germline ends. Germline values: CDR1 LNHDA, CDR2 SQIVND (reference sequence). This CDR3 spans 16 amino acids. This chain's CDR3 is CASSIGGTPSYNEQFF. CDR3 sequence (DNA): TGTGCCAGTAGTATAGGAGGGACGCCCTCCTACAATGAGCAGTTCTTC.

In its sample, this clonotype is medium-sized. The CDR3 region is CSARALAGGSDTQYF. The CDR3 DNA reads TGCAGTGCTAGGGCGCTAGCGGGAGGATCAGATACGCAGTATTTT. This sequence joins TRBV20-1 and TRBJ2-3; 11 nucleotides line up with TRBD2. The CDR3 runs 15 residues. Germline lookup yields CDR1 DFQATT and CDR2 SNEGSKA (reference sequence). Trimming at V came to 3 bases and at J to 4 bases, leaving 6 bases not matched to a gene.

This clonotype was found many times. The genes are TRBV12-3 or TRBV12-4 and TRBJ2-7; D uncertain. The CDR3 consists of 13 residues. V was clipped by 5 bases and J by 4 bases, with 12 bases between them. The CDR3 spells CASSNLDGYEQYF. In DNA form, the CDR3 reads TGTGCCAGCAGTAACCTAGACGGATACGAGCAGTACTTC.

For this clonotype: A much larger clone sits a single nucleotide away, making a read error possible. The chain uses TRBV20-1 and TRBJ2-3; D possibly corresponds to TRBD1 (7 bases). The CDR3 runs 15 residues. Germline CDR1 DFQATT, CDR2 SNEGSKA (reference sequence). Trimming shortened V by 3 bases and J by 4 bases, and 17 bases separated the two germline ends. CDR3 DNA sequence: TGCAGTGCTAGTGTCGGAGGGGGCCTCTCAGATACGCAGTATTTT. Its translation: CSASVGGGLSDTQYF.

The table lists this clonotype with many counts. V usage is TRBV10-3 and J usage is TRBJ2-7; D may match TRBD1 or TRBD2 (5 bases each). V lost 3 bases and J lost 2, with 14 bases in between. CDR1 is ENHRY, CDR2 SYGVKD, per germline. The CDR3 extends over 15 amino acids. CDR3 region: CAISELKLGAYEQYF. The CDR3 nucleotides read TGTGCCATCAGTGAACTAAAACTAGGGGCCTACGAGCAGTACTTC.

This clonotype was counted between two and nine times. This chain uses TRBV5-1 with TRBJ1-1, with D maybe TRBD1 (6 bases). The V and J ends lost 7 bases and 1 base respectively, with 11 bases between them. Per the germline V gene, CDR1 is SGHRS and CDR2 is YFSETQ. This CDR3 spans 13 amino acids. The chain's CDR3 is CASGGTSNTEAFF. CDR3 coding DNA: TGCGCCAGCGGCGGGACATCGAACACTGAAGCTTTCTTT.

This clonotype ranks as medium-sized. CDR3: CAISKTSGNTGELFF. As DNA, the CDR3 is TGTGCCATCAGCAAAACTAGCGGAAACACCGGGGAGCTGTTTTTT. V and J are TRBV10-3 and TRBJ2-2, with 8 bases identical to TRBD2. CDR3 length equals 15 residues. Germline V gene lookup returns CDR1 ENHRY and CDR2 SYGVKD. V shed 6 bases and J 2 bases; nucleotides not matched to a gene: 5.

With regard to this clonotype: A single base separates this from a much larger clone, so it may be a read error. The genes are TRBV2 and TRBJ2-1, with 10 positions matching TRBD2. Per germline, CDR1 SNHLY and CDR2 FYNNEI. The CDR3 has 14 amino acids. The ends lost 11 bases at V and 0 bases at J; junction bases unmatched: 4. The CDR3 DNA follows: TGTGCCTCCCGACTAGCGGGCTCCTACAATGAGCAGTTCTTC. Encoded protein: CASRLAGSYNEQFF.

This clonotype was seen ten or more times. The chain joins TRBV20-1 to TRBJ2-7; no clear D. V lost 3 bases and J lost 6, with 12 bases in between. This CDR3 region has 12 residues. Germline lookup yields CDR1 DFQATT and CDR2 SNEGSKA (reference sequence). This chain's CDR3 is CSASARWGEQYF. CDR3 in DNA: TGCAGTGCTAGCGCAAGGTGGGGCGAGCAGTACTTC.

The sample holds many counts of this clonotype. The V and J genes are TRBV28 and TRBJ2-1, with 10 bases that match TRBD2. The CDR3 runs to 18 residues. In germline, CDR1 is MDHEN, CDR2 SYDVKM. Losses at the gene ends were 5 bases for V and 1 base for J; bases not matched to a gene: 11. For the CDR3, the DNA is TGTGCCAGCAGTCCCATTGGAGCGGGAGGGCCTTCCTACAATGAGCAGTTCTTC. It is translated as CASSPIGAGGPSYNEQFF.

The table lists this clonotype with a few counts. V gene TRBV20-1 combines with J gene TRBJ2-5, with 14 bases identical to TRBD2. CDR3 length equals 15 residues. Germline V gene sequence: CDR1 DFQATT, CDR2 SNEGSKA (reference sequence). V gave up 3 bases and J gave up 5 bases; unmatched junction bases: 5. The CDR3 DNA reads TGCAGTGCTAGGGGGACTAGCGGGAGTCTGGAGACCCAGTACTTC. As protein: CSARGTSGSLETQYF.

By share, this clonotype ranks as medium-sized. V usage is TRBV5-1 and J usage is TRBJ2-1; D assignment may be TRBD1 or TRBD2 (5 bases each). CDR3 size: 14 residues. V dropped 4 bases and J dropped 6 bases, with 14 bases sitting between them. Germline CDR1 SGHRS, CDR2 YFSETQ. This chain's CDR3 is CASSASPGGNEQFF. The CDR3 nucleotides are TGCGCCAGCAGCGCTTCACCTGGGGGCAATGAGCAGTTCTTC.

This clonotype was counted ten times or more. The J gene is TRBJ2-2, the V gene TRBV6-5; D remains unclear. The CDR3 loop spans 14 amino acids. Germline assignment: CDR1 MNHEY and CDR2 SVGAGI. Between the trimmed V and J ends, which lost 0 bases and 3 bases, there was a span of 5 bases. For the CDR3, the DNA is TGTGCCAGCAGTTACTCTGAGTACACCGGGGAGCTGTTTTTT. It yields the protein CASSYSEYTGELFF.

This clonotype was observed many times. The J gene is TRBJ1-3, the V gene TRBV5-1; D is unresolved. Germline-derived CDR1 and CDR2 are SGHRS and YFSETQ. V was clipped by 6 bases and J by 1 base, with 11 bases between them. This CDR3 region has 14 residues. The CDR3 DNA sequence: TGCGCCAGCACCCCTGCCGGATCTGGAAACACCATATATTTT. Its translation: CASTPAGSGNTIYF.

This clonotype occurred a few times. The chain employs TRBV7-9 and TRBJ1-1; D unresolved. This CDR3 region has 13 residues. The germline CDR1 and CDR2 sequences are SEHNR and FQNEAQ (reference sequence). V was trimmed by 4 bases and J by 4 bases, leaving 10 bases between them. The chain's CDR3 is CASSWGKGTEAFF. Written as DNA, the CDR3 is TGTGCCAGCAGCTGGGGTAAGGGCACTGAAGCTTTCTTT.

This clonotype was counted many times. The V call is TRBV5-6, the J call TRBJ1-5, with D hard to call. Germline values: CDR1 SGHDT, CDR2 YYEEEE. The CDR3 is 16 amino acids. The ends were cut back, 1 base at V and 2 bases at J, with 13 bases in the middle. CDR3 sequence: CASSLYWVGGNQPQHF. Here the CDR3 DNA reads TGTGCCAGCAGCTTGTATTGGGTTGGGGGCAATCAGCCCCAGCATTTT.

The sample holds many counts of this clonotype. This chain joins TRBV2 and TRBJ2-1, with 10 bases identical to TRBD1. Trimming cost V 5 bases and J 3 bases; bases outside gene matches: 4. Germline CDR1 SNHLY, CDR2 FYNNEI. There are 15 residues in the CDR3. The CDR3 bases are TGTGCCAGCAGTCCTCGGGACAGGGGCTACAATGAGCAGTTCTTC. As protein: CASSPRDRGYNEQFF.

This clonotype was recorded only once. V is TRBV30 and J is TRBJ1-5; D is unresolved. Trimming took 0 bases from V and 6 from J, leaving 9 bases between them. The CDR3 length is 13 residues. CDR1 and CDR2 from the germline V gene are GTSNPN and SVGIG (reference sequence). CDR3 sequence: CAWSVISGQPQHF. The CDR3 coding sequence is TGTGCCTGGAGTGTAATCTCGGGTCAGCCCCAGCATTTT.

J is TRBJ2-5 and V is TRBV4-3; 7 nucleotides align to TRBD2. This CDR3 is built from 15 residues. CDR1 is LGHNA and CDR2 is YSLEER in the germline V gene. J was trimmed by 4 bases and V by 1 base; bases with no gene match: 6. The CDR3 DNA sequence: TGCGCCAGCAGCCAAGGCGGAGTAGCGGGAGAGACCCAGTACTTC. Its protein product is CASSQGGVAGETQYF.

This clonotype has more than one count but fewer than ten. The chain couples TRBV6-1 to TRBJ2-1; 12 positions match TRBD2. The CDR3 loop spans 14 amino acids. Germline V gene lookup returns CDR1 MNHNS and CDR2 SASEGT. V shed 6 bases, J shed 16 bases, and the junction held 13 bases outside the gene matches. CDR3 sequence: CASRARTSGILAFF. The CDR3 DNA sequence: TGTGCCAGCAGGGCTAGGACTAGCGGGATTCTCGCCTTCTTC.

The CDR3 DNA follows: TGTGCCAGCAGCTTGGAGGCTAGCGGGAGGGGCAAAGAGCAGTTCTTC. It yields the protein CASSLEASGRGKEQFF. The chain has TRBV5-6 and TRBJ2-1; TRBD2 aligns across 12 bases. The CDR3 length is 16 residues. The germline CDR1 and CDR2 sequences are SGHDT and YYEEEE. The junction had 8 bases not matched to a gene; V was cut back by 0 bases and J by 10 bases.

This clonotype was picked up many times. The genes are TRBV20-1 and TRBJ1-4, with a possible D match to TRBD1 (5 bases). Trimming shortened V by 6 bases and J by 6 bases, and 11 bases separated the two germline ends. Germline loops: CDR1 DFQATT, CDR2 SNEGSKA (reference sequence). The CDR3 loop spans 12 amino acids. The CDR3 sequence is CSAFRVDEKLFF. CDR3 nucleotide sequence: TGCAGTGCGTTCAGGGTTGATGAAAAACTGTTTTTT.

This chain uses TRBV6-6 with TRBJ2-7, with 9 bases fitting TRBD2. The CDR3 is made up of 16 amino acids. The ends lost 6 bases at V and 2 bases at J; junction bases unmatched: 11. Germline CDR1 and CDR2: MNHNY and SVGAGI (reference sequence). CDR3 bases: TGTGCCAGCAGCCTCACCGGGACTAGCCACCCCTACGAGCAGTACTTC. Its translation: CASSLTGTSHPYEQYF.

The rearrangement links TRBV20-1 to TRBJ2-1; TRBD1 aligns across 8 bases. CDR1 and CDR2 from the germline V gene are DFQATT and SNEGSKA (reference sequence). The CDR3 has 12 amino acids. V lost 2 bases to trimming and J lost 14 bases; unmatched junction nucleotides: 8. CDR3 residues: CSARPRQGSEFF. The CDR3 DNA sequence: TGCAGTGCTAGACCACGACAGGGGTCTGAGTTCTTC.

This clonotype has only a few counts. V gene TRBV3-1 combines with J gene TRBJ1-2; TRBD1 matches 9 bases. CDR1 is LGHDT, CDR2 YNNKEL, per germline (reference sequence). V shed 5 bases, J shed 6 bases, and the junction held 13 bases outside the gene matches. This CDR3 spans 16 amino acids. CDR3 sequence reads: CASSYVTGTGFDGYTF. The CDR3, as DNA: TGTGCCAGCAGCTATGTCACCGGGACAGGGTTTGATGGCTACACCTTC.

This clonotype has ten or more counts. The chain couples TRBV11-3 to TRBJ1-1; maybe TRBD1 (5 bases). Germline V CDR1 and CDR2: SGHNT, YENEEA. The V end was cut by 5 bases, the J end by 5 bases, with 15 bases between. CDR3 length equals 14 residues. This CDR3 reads CASSARGRSTEAFF. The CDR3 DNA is TGTGCCAGCAGCGCGAGGGGCAGGAGTACTGAAGCTTTCTTT.